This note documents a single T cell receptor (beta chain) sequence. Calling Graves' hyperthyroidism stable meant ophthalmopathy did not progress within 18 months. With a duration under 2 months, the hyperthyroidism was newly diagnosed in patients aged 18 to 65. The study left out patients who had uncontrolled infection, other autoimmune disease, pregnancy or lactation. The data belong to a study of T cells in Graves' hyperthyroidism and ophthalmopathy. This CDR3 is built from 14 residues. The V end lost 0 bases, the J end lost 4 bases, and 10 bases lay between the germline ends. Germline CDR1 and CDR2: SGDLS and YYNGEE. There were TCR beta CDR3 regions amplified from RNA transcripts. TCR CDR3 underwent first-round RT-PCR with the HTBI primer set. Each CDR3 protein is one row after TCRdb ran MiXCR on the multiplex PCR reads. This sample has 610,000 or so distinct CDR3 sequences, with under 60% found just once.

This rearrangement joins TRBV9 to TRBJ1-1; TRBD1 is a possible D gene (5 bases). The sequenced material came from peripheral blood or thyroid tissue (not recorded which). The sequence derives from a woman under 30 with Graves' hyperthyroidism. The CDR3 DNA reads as TGTGCCAGCAGCGTAGTCGGGGGGAGCACTGAAGCTTTCTTT. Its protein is CASSVVGGSTEAFF.